The 20 T cell receptor beta chains given below trace back to one sample, sequenced in a study of Ad26.COV2.S vaccination and SARS-CoV-2 variants. Sample treatment: over 15 received Ad26.COV2.S at low or high dose, single or two shots; 5 received placebo; per-sample allocation not given. Material that was analyzed had been drawn on day 63 after the first vaccine or placebo injection. Produced via immunoSEQ multiplex PCR; TCRdb's table is partial and in-frame only. The repertoire has about 680,000 clones, roughly 90% of them found once; the top ten carry roughly 1.5%. The sequencing here drew on peripheral blood, taken in a trial of Ad26.COV2.S vaccine versus placebo. These TCRs come from a person between 18 and 60 years old who received the Ad26.COV2.S COVID-19 vaccine or a placebo.

This chain links TRBV13 with TRBJ2-3; 11 positions match TRBD2. The CDR3 is 16 amino acids. V was pared by 4 bases and J by 2 bases, with 5 bases of the junction left unmatched. Germline values: CDR1 PRHDT, CDR2 FYEKMQ (reference sequence). CDR3 sequence reads: CASSSRLAGNTDTQYF. CDR3 nucleotide sequence: TGTGCCAGCAGCTCCAGACTAGCGGGAAACACAGATACGCAGTATTTT.

V usage is TRBV5-1 and J usage is TRBJ1-2, with 10 positions matching TRBD1. Germline loops: CDR1 SGHRS, CDR2 YFSETQ. The V segment lost 6 bases and the J segment 7 bases; nucleotides outside the gene matches: 6. The CDR3 is 13 amino acids. CDR3: CASTRQGAIGYTF. In DNA form, the CDR3 reads TGCGCCAGCACCAGACAGGGGGCGATTGGCTACACCTTC. Looking up the rest from reference TRBV5-1 and TRBJ1-2 gives the full variable domain: KAGVTQTPRYLIKTRGQQVTLSCSPISGHRSVSWYQQTPGQGLQFLFEYFSETQRNKGNFPGRFSGRQFSNSRSEMNVSTLELGDSALYLCASTRQGAIGYTFGSGTRLTVV.

The CDR3 is CASSDPQRGYTF. CDR3 nucleotides: TGTGCCAGCAGTGACCCCCAGAGGGGCTACACCTTC. The rearrangement uses TRBV6-4 and TRBJ1-2, with D unclear. Germline CDR1 and CDR2: MRHNA and SNTAGT. The V and J ends lost 2 bases and 8 bases respectively, with 9 bases between them. This CDR3 spans 12 amino acids.

The V call is TRBV19, the J call TRBJ1-2; D unresolved. From germline, CDR1 is LNHDA and CDR2 SQIVND (reference sequence). V was clipped by 2 bases and J by 8 bases, with 12 bases between them. The CDR3 spans 13 residues. CDR3: CASSIIGEIGYTF. CDR3 bases: TGTGCCAGTAGTATAATTGGCGAGATAGGCTACACCTTC.

This chain uses TRBV18 with TRBJ2-5; a possible D gene is TRBD1 (7 bases). CDR1 is KGHSH and CDR2 is LQKENI in the germline V gene. This CDR3 contains 11 residues. Trimming removed 6 bases at V and 7 bases at J, with 9 bases between. The CDR3 region has the DNA TGTGCCAGCTCCCAGGGGGGGACCCAGTACTTC. Protein product: CASSQGGTQYF.

The rearrangement joins TRBV10-1 to TRBJ1-5; D remains unclear. Trimming cost V 6 bases and J 7 bases, with 10 bases left between them. CDR3 size: 12 residues. The germline CDR1 and CDR2 sequences are WNHNN and SYGVQD (reference sequence). CDR3 residues: CASSSDGQPQHF. CDR3 coding DNA: TGCGCCAGCAGCTCGGACGGACAGCCCCAGCATTTT.

The chain uses TRBV7-2 and TRBJ1-2; D call uncertain. Trimming took 6 bases from V and 6 from J, leaving 20 bases between them. CDR3 size: 15 residues. Germline V gene sequence: CDR1 SGHTA, CDR2 FQGNSA. The DNA for the CDR3 is TGTGCCAGCAGTCTCTATCGGACCTTAGGCAATGGCTACACCTTC. It yields the protein CASSLYRTLGNGYTF.

This clone was recorded once. V usage is TRBV3-1 (or the pseudogene TRBV3-2) and J usage is TRBJ1-1, with 9 positions matching TRBD1. The V segment lost 2 bases and the J segment 6 bases; nucleotides outside the gene matches: 7. The CDR3 covers 15 residues. CDR1 is LGHDT, CDR2 YNNKEL, per germline (reference sequence). CDR3 nucleotides: TGTGCCAGCAGCCAATCCCCGGGACAGGGCCCTGAAGCTTTCTTT. The encoded protein is CASSQSPGQGPEAFF.

This clone was counted only a few times. The genes are TRBV15 and TRBJ2-7; D gene uncertain. This CDR3 spans 15 amino acids. Germline loops: CDR1 LNHNV, CDR2 YYDKDF (reference sequence). Trimming pared 0 bases from V and 1 base from J, leaving 10 bases between. The DNA of the CDR3 is TGTGCCACCAGCAGAGAGGCGACTGGGTCCTACGAGCAGTACTTC. This encodes CATSREATGSYEQYF.

Only a few counts were recorded for this clone. The chain joins TRBV19 to TRBJ1-5, with no clear D. The CDR3 spans 15 residues. Germline loops: CDR1 LNHDA, CDR2 SQIVND (reference sequence). V was cut by 6 bases and J by 0 bases, with 12 bases left in between. CDR3 nucleotides: TGTGCCAGTAGGGGAGCAACTATTAGCAATCAGCCCCAGCATTTT. Translated, it gives CASRGATISNQPQHF.

The V gene is TRBV30, the J gene TRBJ1-4, with 7 bases that match TRBD1. The V gene's germline CDR1 is GTSNPN and CDR2 SVGIG (reference sequence). The CDR3 has 12 residues. J gave up 5 bases and V 8 bases, and 5 bases lay outside the gene matches. CDR3 sequence reads: CAGSDRNEKLFF. CDR3 DNA sequence: TGTGCCGGGTCGGACAGGAATGAAAAACTGTTTTTT. The complete variable domain, with remaining parts taken from reference TRBV30 and TRBJ1-4, reads SQTIHQWPATLVQPVGSPLSLECTVEGTSNPNLYWYRQAAGRGLQLLFYSVGIGQISSEVPQNLSASRPQDRQFILSSKKLLLSDSGFYLCAGSDRNEKLFFGSGTQLSVL.

V is TRBV10-1 and J is TRBJ2-2, with D possibly TRBD1 on 5 matching bases. The CDR3 extends over 14 amino acids. CDR1 and CDR2 (germline): WNHNN, SYGVQD (reference sequence). V lost 6 bases and J lost 4, with 12 bases in between. As DNA, the CDR3 is TGCGCCAGCAGGCGAGACAGTTTCACCGGGGAGCTGTTTTTT. It translates to CASRRDSFTGELFF.

The rearrangement joins TRBV27 to TRBJ2-4; 7 bases match TRBD1. Germline CDR1 and CDR2: MNHEY and SMNVEV (reference sequence). After removal of 3 bases from V and 5 bases from J, the junction contained 4 bases not matched to a gene. The CDR3 spans 14 residues. The DNA of the CDR3 is TGTGCCAGCAGTTTCCGGGACAGACAAAACATTCAGTACTTC. Translation gives CASSFRDRQNIQYF.

The chain links TRBV5-1 to TRBJ2-5; 7 positions agree with TRBD2. Germline CDR1 and CDR2: SGHRS and YFSETQ. The CDR3 runs 15 residues. The V gene end was trimmed by 2 bases and the J gene end by 1 base; junction bases not matched to a gene: 5. CDR3 residues: CASSFGLGFQETQYF. The CDR3 DNA sequence: TGCGCCAGCAGCTTTGGACTAGGGTTCCAAGAGACCCAGTACTTC.

This sequence joins TRBV10-3 and TRBJ2-3; D gene unclear. Germline V gene sequence: CDR1 ENHRY, CDR2 SYGVKD. The length of the CDR3 is 14 residues. V lost 4 bases, J lost 1 base, and 9 bases lay in between. The CDR3 is CAISAGLGTDTQYF. In nucleotides, the CDR3 is TGTGCCATCAGTGCTGGCCTTGGCACAGATACGCAGTATTTT.

The rearrangement joins TRBV2 to TRBJ2-5; 7 bases map to TRBD1. After removal of 7 bases from V and 7 bases from J, the junction contained 6 bases not matched to a gene. Germline values: CDR1 SNHLY, CDR2 FYNNEI. CDR3 length: 12 residues. The CDR3 protein is CASNGQVGTQYF. CDR3 nucleotide sequence: TGTGCCAGCAACGGACAGGTTGGGACCCAGTACTTC.

The V and J genes are TRBV19 and TRBJ1-6; TRBD1 agrees at 9 bases. The trim removed 9 bases at V and 7 bases at J, leaving 4 bases unmatched. Germline V gene sequence: CDR1 LNHDA, CDR2 SQIVND (reference sequence). The CDR3 runs 13 residues. The CDR3 bases are TGTGCCAGCATGGACAGGGGAAATTCACCCCTCCACTTT. It specifies CASMDRGNSPLHF.

The rearrangement joins TRBV15 to TRBJ2-5; D uncertain. This CDR3 is 13 amino acids long. V was shortened by 5 bases and J by 1 base, with 8 bases between the two germline ends. The germline gives CDR1 LNHNV, CDR2 YYDKDF (reference sequence). The CDR3: CATSPQPQETQYF. CDR3 bases: TGTGCCACCAGCCCCCAGCCCCAAGAGACCCAGTACTTC.

The rearrangement links TRBV7-9 to TRBJ1-1; tentative D call: TRBD1 (5 bases). The germline V and J ends were trimmed by 3 bases and 3 bases, with 8 bases remaining between them. The CDR3 extends over 13 amino acids. The germline CDR1 and CDR2 sequences are SEHNR and FQNEAQ (reference sequence). CDR3 in DNA: TGTGCCAGCAGCTTCCAGGGAGACACTGAAGCTTTCTTT. It yields the protein CASSFQGDTEAFF.

The chain couples TRBV4-2 to TRBJ1-4; no firm D call. V dropped 2 bases and J dropped 8 bases, with 6 bases sitting between them. Germline V CDR1 and CDR2: LGHNA, YNFKEQ. This CDR3 spans 12 amino acids. CDR3 amino acids: CASSQMGEKLFF. For the CDR3, the DNA is TGTGCCAGCAGCCAAATGGGGGAAAAACTGTTTTTT.